One and the same sample provided the 20 T cell receptor beta chains below, sequenced in a study of blood T cell repertoires in COVID-19. Using immunoSEQ multiplex PCR, the repertoire was profiled, and TCRdb retains in-frame clones only, with some absent. This table has tens of thousands of clones, 89% appearing once. The sequenced sample was peripheral blood. These receptors came from a middle-aged man with acute or convalescent COVID-19.

The sample holds a few counts of this clone. This chain links TRBV4-1 with TRBJ1-1; a weak D match, TRBD1 (5 bases). V was shortened by 1 base and J by 9 bases, with 18 bases between the two germline ends. CDR1 is MGHRA, CDR2 YSYEKL, per germline. The CDR3 extends over 15 amino acids. CDR3 loop: CASSQGIGGKGKAFF. CDR3 in DNA: TGCGCCAGCAGCCAAGGGATTGGGGGGAAAGGCAAAGCTTTCTTT.

As for this clone: At one end, the junction sequence differs from germline, possibly due to a read error. The chain joins TRBV4-1 to TRBJ2-2; unclear D gene. This CDR3 is 15 amino acids long. The V gene's germline CDR1 is MGHRA and CDR2 YSYEKL. CDR3 DNA sequence: TGCGCCAGCAGCCGCGTCCATGCGAATACCGGGGAGCTGTTTTTT. It translates to CASSRVHANTGELFF.

The chain combines TRBV28 with TRBJ2-5; D might be TRBD1 (5 bases). Trimming stripped 7 bases from V and 3 bases from J, with 6 bases between. Germline V lookup: CDR1 MDHEN, CDR2 SYDVKM. The CDR3 loop spans 11 amino acids. The CDR3, as DNA: TGTGCCAGCACAGGGAAAGAGACCCAGTACTTC. Protein product: CASTGKETQYF.

The V gene is TRBV6-2 or TRBV6-3, the J gene TRBJ1-2; 8 positions match TRBD1. The V segment lost 4 bases and the J segment 8 bases; nucleotides outside the gene matches: 12. The CDR3 is 15 residues long. Germline V lookup: CDR1 MNHEY, CDR2 SVGEGT. The CDR3 loop is CASSSRQGNLVGYTF. For the CDR3, the DNA is TGTGCCAGCAGTTCGCGACAGGGGAACTTAGTAGGCTACACCTTC.

CDR3 amino acids: CASSLLGRASGRQETQYF. CDR3 bases: TGTGCCAGCAGTTTATTGGGGCGGGCTAGCGGGAGGCAAGAGACCCAGTACTTC. The gene calls are TRBV27 and TRBJ2-5, with TRBD2 matching over 11 bases. The length of the CDR3 is 18 residues. The J segment lost 2 bases and the V segment lost 1 base, leaving 9 bases of the junction unmatched. CDR1 is MNHEY and CDR2 is SMNVEV in the germline V gene (reference sequence).

V gene TRBV19 combines with J gene TRBJ1-2, with 10 positions matching TRBD1. The CDR3 loop spans 13 amino acids. The J segment lost 8 bases and the V segment lost 8 bases, leaving 8 bases of the junction unmatched. CDR1 is LNHDA and CDR2 is SQIVND in the germline V gene (reference sequence). CDR3 protein: CASGSDRGLGYTF. For the CDR3, the DNA is TGTGCCAGTGGATCCGACAGGGGGCTCGGCTACACCTTC. The full variable domain, in which reference TRBV19 and TRBJ1-2 provide the parts outside the CDR3, is DGGITQSPKYLFRKEGQNVTLSCEQNLNHDAMYWYRQDPGQGLRLIYYSQIVNDFQKGDIAEGYSVSREKKESFPLTVTSAQKNPTAFYLCASGSDRGLGYTFGSGTRLTVV.

The V call is TRBV5-1, the J call TRBJ1-4; 8 nucleotides agree with TRBD1. This CDR3 has 14 amino acids. CDR1 is SGHRS and CDR2 is YFSETQ in the germline V gene. V was pared by 4 bases and J by 8 bases, with 7 bases of the junction left unmatched. CDR3 amino acids: CASSRTGGEEKLFF. The CDR3 nucleotides read TGCGCCAGCAGCCGCACAGGGGGGGAGGAAAAACTGTTTTTT.

The chain carries TRBV2 and TRBJ2-3; no firm D call. V was shortened by 6 bases and J by 4 bases, with 14 bases between the two germline ends. The CDR3 covers 14 residues. Germline assignment: CDR1 SNHLY and CDR2 FYNNEI. The CDR3 is CASSPLTVADTQYF. As DNA, the CDR3 is TGTGCCAGCAGCCCCCTAACCGTCGCAGATACGCAGTATTTT.

The J gene is TRBJ2-3, the V gene TRBV4-1, with 9 bases lining up with TRBD1. The length of the CDR3 is 17 residues. Germline V gives CDR1 MGHRA, CDR2 YSYEKL. Trimming took 0 bases from V and 5 from J; bases not matched to a gene: 9. CDR3 sequence reads: CASSQDVSGQGEDTQYF. CDR3 sequence (DNA): TGCGCCAGCAGCCAAGATGTGTCGGGACAGGGAGAAGATACGCAGTATTTT.

The chain recombines TRBV21-1 with TRBJ1-4; the D segment call TRBD1 is taken from the table without a DNA check. TRBV21-1 is assigned pseudogene status. The CDR3 covers 10 residues. This CDR3 is CASSKETVQF. In DNA form, the CDR3 reads TGTGCCAGCAGCAAAGAAACCGTCCAGTTC.

V gene TRBV7-9 combines with J gene TRBJ2-4; the D gene is possibly TRBD1 (6 bases). This CDR3 has 12 residues. Trimming shortened V by 3 bases and J by 11 bases, and 11 bases separated the two germline ends. The germline gives CDR1 SEHNR, CDR2 FQNEAQ (reference sequence). In DNA form, the CDR3 reads TGTGCCAGCAGCTTCTTGGACAGTCTTCAGTACTTC. Its translation is CASSFLDSLQYF.

The rearrangement joins TRBV9 to TRBJ2-3; 9 positions match TRBD2. Germline CDR1 reads SGDLS; CDR2 reads YYNGEE. The CDR3 consists of 17 residues. Trimming took 3 bases from V and 0 from J; bases not matched to a gene: 8. In DNA form, the CDR3 reads TGTGCCAGCAGCGGGACAGTGGCGGGAGGGAGCACAGATACGCAGTATTTT. This translates into CASSGTVAGGSTDTQYF.

The gene calls are TRBV15 and TRBJ2-5, with TRBD1 identical over 10 bases. Germline V CDR1 and CDR2: LNHNV, YYDKDF (reference sequence). This CDR3 is 14 amino acids long. V lost 4 bases to trimming and J lost 4 bases; unmatched junction nucleotides: 3. The CDR3 is CATSIWDRGETQYF. CDR3 sequence (DNA): TGTGCCACCAGCATTTGGGACAGGGGAGAGACCCAGTACTTC.

The chain uses TRBV14 and TRBJ1-2, with a tentative D call TRBD1 (5 bases). Looked up from germline, CDR1 is SGHDN and CDR2 is FVKESK. The CDR3 is 14 residues long. V was cut by 0 bases and J by 4 bases, with 9 bases left in between. The DNA for the CDR3 is TGTGCCAGCAGCCAAGACAGGGCTTCCTATGGCTACACCTTC. Its translation is CASSQDRASYGYTF.

The chain carries TRBV19 and TRBJ2-7; 11 bases map to TRBD1. The V gene's germline CDR1 is LNHDA and CDR2 SQIVND (reference sequence). V lost 9 bases, J lost 1 base, and 5 bases stayed unmatched. The CDR3 consists of 14 residues. The CDR3 loop reads CASSGQGGSYEQYF. The CDR3 nucleotides read TGTGCCAGCTCGGGACAGGGGGGGTCCTACGAGCAGTACTTC.

The rearrangement links TRBV5-1 to TRBJ1-6, with 8 bases aligning to TRBD1. Germline lookup yields CDR1 SGHRS and CDR2 YFSETQ. V trimming: 2 bases; J trimming: 7 bases; junction bases outside the gene matches: 8. This CDR3 has 16 amino acids. The CDR3 here is CASSLLEQGENSPLHF. CDR3 bases: TGCGCCAGCAGCTTACTCGAACAGGGGGAAAATTCACCCCTCCACTTT.

This rearrangement joins TRBV19 to TRBJ2-7; 8 bases map to TRBD2. Trimming at V came to 5 bases and at J to 6 bases, leaving 12 bases not matched to a gene. Looked up from germline, CDR1 is LNHDA and CDR2 is SQIVND (reference sequence). The length of the CDR3 is 15 residues. The CDR3 nucleotides are TGTGCCAGTAGTCCCGGGGGGGAGCAGATCCGCGAGCAGTACTTC. This gives the protein CASSPGGEQIREQYF.

The chain recombines TRBV29-1 with TRBJ2-5; D unresolved. The ends were cut back, 3 bases at V and 7 bases at J, with 12 bases in the middle. The CDR3 is made up of 12 amino acids. Germline V lookup: CDR1 SQVTM, CDR2 ANQGSEA. In DNA form, the CDR3 reads TGCAGCGTTGAGAACCTCCTAGGGACCCAGTACTTC. It codes for CSVENLLGTQYF.

The chain employs TRBV9 and TRBJ2-1, with TRBD2 identical over 7 bases. The CDR3 spans 15 residues. Per germline, CDR1 SGDLS and CDR2 YYNGEE. Trimming took 1 base from V and 6 from J; bases not matched to a gene: 7. The CDR3 DNA follows: TGTGCCAGCAGCGTACGGGGCGGGGGAGCCAATGAGCAGTTCTTC. Protein: CASSVRGGGANEQFF.

The V call is TRBV28, the J call TRBJ1-6; 9 positions match TRBD1. The CDR3 has 16 residues. After removal of 5 bases from V and 11 bases from J, the junction contained 13 bases not matched to a gene. Germline V CDR1 and CDR2: MDHEN, SYDVKM. The CDR3 DNA sequence: TGTGCCAGCAGTACCGGGACAGGGCCCAGGTTTCCACCCCTCCACTTT. Its translation is CASSTGTGPRFPPLHF.